This T cell receptor beta chain was identified during a study of tumor and adjacent non-tumor tissue in lung cancer. Looking at the study overall: Aged about 31 to 80 years, patients included nine to ten men and roughly 5 women with stage I to III disease. Study conclusions and caveats: Normal lung showed higher cumulative top 100 clone frequency than tumor. Patients with more diverse tumor TCRs had worse survival. Tumor tissue had significantly higher TCR diversity than normal lung.

RNA was extracted from bulk tissue without any cell sorting. This clonotype was observed at least ten times. Its antigen is undetermined. The CDR3 is 10 amino acids. Trimming cost V 5 bases and J 8 bases, with 4 bases left between them. CDR1 is SEHNR, CDR2 FQNEAQ, per germline (reference sequence). The library came from three nested PCR rounds adapted from ARM-PCR protocols. TCRdb reprocessed the multiplex PCR reads with MiXCR, giving one entry per CDR3 protein. The sample lists tens of thousands of distinct CDR3 sequences; approximately 70% were seen once. The sequenced material came from lung tumor tissue. This sequence joins TRBV7-9 and TRBJ2-1; D is ambiguous. The clonotype was recovered from a man in his 60s with non-small cell lung cancer. In nucleotides, the CDR3 is TGTGCCAGCAGCGCGGATGAGCAGTTCTTC. Its translation is CASSADEQFF.